The rows below give T cell receptor beta chains drawn from one sample of a study of shared clonotypes between healthy human individuals. Method: immunoSEQ multiplex PCR; TCRdb's copy keeps in-frame clones and lacks some. This table has more than 2,000,000 clones, approximately 90% appearing once. Source material: naive CD4+ T cells sorted from blood. The receptors derive from a man younger than 30 in good health. Both conserved end residues are part of each CDR3.

V gene	J gene	CDR3 protein
TRBV6-5	TRBJ1-2	CASSGPQGANYGYTF
TRBV2	TRBJ1-2	CASSEVQGLGYTF
TRBV7-9	TRBJ2-7	CASSLYFEQYF
TRBV29-1	TRBJ2-2	CTALDNPNTGELFF
TRBV6-6	TRBJ2-5	CASSSGPAGARETQYF
TRBV7-8	TRBJ1-4	CASSPYRGPNEKLFF
TRBV28	TRBJ2-2	CASSGRGRNTGELFF
TRBV30	TRBJ1-1	CAWSRTVEAFF
TRBV5-6	TRBJ1-3	CASSLKTGAGNTIYF
TRBV2	TRBJ2-1	CASSVLEVGLGSEQFF
TRBV4-3	TRBJ2-1	CASSLRGLAGGFFYNEQFF
TRBV6-6	TRBJ2-5	CASSWAPTGGETQYF
TRBV13	TRBJ2-3	CASSLRGGGSSTDTQYF
TRBV6-5	TRBJ1-6	CASRPGQGVSPLHF
TRBV7-2	TRBJ1-4	CASSLESGLYNEKLFF
TRBV27	TRBJ1-1	CASRRKPGQGGPEAFF
TRBV30	TRBJ2-2	CAWSVLLAGAGELFF
TRBV27	TRBJ2-2	CASSRKSGGGNTGELFF
TRBV30	TRBJ1-6	CAWTGQHNSPLHF
TRBV27	TRBJ1-5	CASSRDKSNQPQHF
TRBV4-1	TRBJ2-5	CASSRYLGGRETQYF
TRBV30	TRBJ2-1	CAWTSSNAGGQFF